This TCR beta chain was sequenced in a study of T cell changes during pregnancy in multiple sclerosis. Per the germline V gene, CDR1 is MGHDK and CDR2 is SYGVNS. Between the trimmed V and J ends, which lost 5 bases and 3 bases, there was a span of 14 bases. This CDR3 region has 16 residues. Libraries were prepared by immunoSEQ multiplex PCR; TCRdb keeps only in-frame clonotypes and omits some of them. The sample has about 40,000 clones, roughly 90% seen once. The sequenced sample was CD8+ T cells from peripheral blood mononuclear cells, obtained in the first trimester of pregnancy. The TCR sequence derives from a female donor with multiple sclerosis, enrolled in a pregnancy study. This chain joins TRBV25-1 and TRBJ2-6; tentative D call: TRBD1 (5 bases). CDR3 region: CASSRGRTVGANVLTF. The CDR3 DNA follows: TGTGCCAGCAGTAGGGGCCGGACGGTTGGGGCCAACGTCCTGACTTTC.